This T cell receptor (beta chain) was sequenced in a study of blood T cell repertoires in COVID-19 (TCRdb year 2020). The study in broad terms: Samples from collaborators originated in the United States, Italy and Spain and spanned both the acute and convalescent phases of COVID-19. The material from the prospective study consisted of cDNA or gDNA derived from T cells, B-cell-depleted T cells, or PBMCs. Subjects who had been exposed to COVID-19, were actively infected with it, or had recovered from it provided the deeply sampled blood TCRbeta repertoires that made up the dataset. The repertoires were released in a freely available public database intended as a resource for research on the immune response to SARS-CoV-2. The samples were drawn from the first 160 participants of the ongoing ImmuneRACE study and from more than 1,000 subjects provided by 6 global collaborators. Nearly every sample came with metadata listing a de-identified subject ID, COVID-19 status, age in years and sex. HLA class I and class II types, where available, came from metadata supplied by the sample provider rather than from assay-based typing.

Enrolling through a virtual design, the prospective study's participants ranged in age from roughly 18 to 89 years and lived across about two dozen United States geographic areas. In the prospective study, participants were assigned to cohorts based on the clinical history participants reported in a screening survey and a study questionnaire. For ImmuneRACE Cohort 3, a participant was defined as recovered based on two consecutive negative NP/OP PCR tests, clearance by a healthcare professional, or resolution of symptoms. In the prospective study, whole blood, serum and a nasopharyngeal or oropharyngeal swab were collected from each participant by mobile phlebotomists. Participants in the prospective study had the option to provide additional blood draws and questionnaires over a 2-month period. Before DNA extraction, prospective study blood samples were shipped either frozen or at room temperature.

The paper as a whole reports these results and caveats: Clinical and demographic metadata were provided uncurated, with the amount varying by source and participant.

The V end gives up 8 bases and the J end 7 bases, leaving 5 bases in the junction not matched to a gene. Per the germline V gene, ENHRY is the CDR1 and SYGVKD is the CDR2. CDR3 length: 14 amino acids, cysteine to phenylalanine. Of all the DNA, just the CDR3 is kept, 42 bases in frame from base 1. Worth noting for this clone: Its specific antigen is unknown. Base quality data are lacking; no much larger clone is found one base away.

TCRbeta CDR3 regions were amplified from genomic DNA by means of the immunoSEQ Assay, a bias-controlled multiplex PCR. Per the original workflow: The number of nucleated cells in each sample was estimated by amplification of reference gene primers within the assay. To quantify the absolute abundance of each unique TCRbeta CDR3 rearrangement, sequence reads were collapsed and filtered. For each sample, productive Simpson clonality was calculated as the square root of Simpson's diversity index over productive rearrangements. TCRdb stores this immuneACCESS table with in-frame sequences only. Part of the clones is absent; in the studies checked, under half of the shortfall reflects unresolved V genes, and no reason is known for the rest. Clone size and the V and J calls come from that table; the DNA yielded D and trimming. The sample table holds around 240,000 clones, of which 70% to 90% were seen once. Of the sample, 1.5% to 2% falls within the top ten clones.

The rearranged segments are TRBV10-3 and TRBJ2-3, with TRBD2 matching 14 junction bases. Sequencing input: PBMCs or T cells enriched from blood (not recorded which). The receptor was derived from a woman aged 45-59 years who had recovered from COVID-19. CDR3 loop: CAISGTSGGNTQYF. The DNA reads TGTGCCATCTCTGGGACTAGCGGGGGTAATACGCAGTATTTT.